These T cell receptor beta chains were read from a single sample in a study of human T cells and chemical hapten exposure. MiXCR, run by TCRdb on the RACE reads, gives a single entry per CDR3 protein. The table lists 80,000 to 100,000 distinct CDR3 sequences, roughly 7.6% of them singletons. The sample consisted of whole blood, taken in connection with sensitization to the hapten diphenylcyclopropenone (DPC). Receptors originate from a woman under 40 with alopecia areata. Some clones in this sample may be carry-over from other donors' samples. Each CDR3 is given with its conserved first and last residue. A D gene is named only where the DNA matches it firmly. Clone size is not always given. Where it is, it says once, few, many or a class for expanded clones.

size: many
length: 15
J: TRBJ2-1
D: -
V: TRBV5-1
CDR3: CASSLDTYSYNEQFF
DNA: TGCGCCAGCAGCTTGGACACCTACTCCTACAATGAGCAGTTCTTC

size: few
length: 17
J: TRBJ1-5
D: -
V: TRBV11-3
CDR3: CASSLEAPDGWVQPQHF
DNA: TGTGCCAGCAGCTTAGAGGCCCCGGACGGGTGGGTTCAGCCCCAGCATTTT

size: -
length: 13
J: TRBJ2-1
D: -
V: TRBV3-1
CDR3: CASSQGCRENEVF
DNA: TGTGCCAGCAGCCAAGGGTGCCGGGAAAATGAGGTCTTC

size: many
length: 16
J: TRBJ2-2
D: TRBD1
V: TRBV12-3/TRBV12-4
CDR3: CASSEQGATNTGELFF
DNA: TGTGCCAGCAGCGAACAGGGGGCGACGAACACCGGGGAGCTGTTTTTT

size: many
length: 15
J: TRBJ2-5
D: TRBD1
V: TRBV5-1
CDR3: CASSYGQGSQETQYF
DNA: TGCGCCAGCAGCTACGGACAGGGGTCACAAGAGACCCAGTACTTC

size: many
length: 16
J: TRBJ2-5
D: TRBD1
V: TRBV5-6
CDR3: CASSLIDRGAVGGQYF
DNA: TGTGCCAGCAGCCTAATAGACAGGGGAGCGGTGGGGGGCCAGTACTTC

size: many
length: 12
J: TRBJ2-3
D: -
V: TRBV11-2
CDR3: CASTKGTDTQYF
DNA: TGTGCCAGCACGAAAGGCACAGATACGCAGTATTTT

size: few
length: 12
J: TRBJ1-4
D: -
V: TRBV18
CDR3: CASSAMDEKLFF
DNA: TGTGCCAGCTCAGCAATGGATGAAAAACTGTTTTTT

size: many
length: 14
J: TRBJ1-1
D: -
V: TRBV2
CDR3: CASSRTVISTEAFF
DNA: TGTGCCAGCAGTCGGACAGTCATTAGCACTGAAGCTTTCTTT

size: few
length: 13
J: TRBJ2-5
D: -
V: TRBV5-1
CDR3: CASRKNVQETQYF
DNA: TGCGCCAGCAGAAAAAATGTACAAGAGACCCAGTACTTC

size: many
length: 17
J: TRBJ2-7
D: TRBD2
V: TRBV27
CDR3: CASSPPGLAGGSYEQYF
DNA: TGTGCCAGCAGTCCCCCGGGACTAGCGGGGGGGTCCTACGAGCAGTACTTC

size: -
length: 15
J: TRBJ1-5
D: -
V: TRBV20-1
CDR3: CSATGTPYSNQPQHF
DNA: TGCAGTGCTACCGGGACACCCTATAGCAATCAGCCCCAGCATTTT

size: many
length: 15
J: TRBJ2-2
D: TRBD1
V: TRBV18
CDR3: CASSPDRGNTGELFF
DNA: TGTGCCAGCTCACCGGACAGGGGAAACACCGGGGAGCTGTTTTTT

size: many
length: 15
J: TRBJ2-7
D: -
V: TRBV6-2/TRBV6-3
CDR3: CASRIPQDYSYEQYF
DNA: TGTGCCAGCAGGATTCCGCAGGACTACTCCTACGAGCAGTACTTC

size: many
length: 13
J: TRBJ1-2
D: TRBD1
V: TRBV6-6
CDR3: CASSSWTGDGYTF
DNA: TGTGCCAGCAGTTCCTGGACAGGGGACGGCTACACCTTC

size: many
length: 13
J: TRBJ2-1
D: -
V: TRBV7-2
CDR3: CASSSNRYNEQFF
DNA: TGTGCCAGCAGCTCTAACCGATACAATGAGCAGTTCTTC

size: -
length: 13
J: TRBJ1-1
D: TRBD1
V: TRBV6-1
CDR3: CASSVRGRTEAFF
DNA: TGTGCCAGCAGTGTAAGGGGGCGGACTGAAGCTTTCTTT

size: many
length: 13
J: TRBJ1-2
D: -
V: TRBV20-1
CDR3: CSAREGSNYGYTF
DNA: TGCAGTGCTAGAGAAGGGTCTAACTATGGCTACACCTTC

size: -
length: 14
J: TRBJ2-5
D: -
V: TRBV14
CDR3: CASSQHSGSETQYF
DNA: TGTGCCAGCAGCCAACACTCGGGGTCGGAGACCCAGTACTTC

size: many
length: 18
J: TRBJ2-7
D: -
V: TRBV12-3/TRBV12-4
CDR3: CASSPASGVQRHGYEQYF
DNA: TGTGCCAGCAGCCCTGCGTCGGGGGTGCAGAGACATGGGTACGAGCAGTACTTC

size: many
length: 17
J: TRBJ2-3
D: TRBD2
V: TRBV20-1
CDR3: CSADPSLAVKITDTQYF
DNA: TGCAGTGCTGACCCCAGCCTAGCGGTGAAAATCACAGATACGCAGTATTTT

size: many
length: 11
J: TRBJ1-1
D: -
V: TRBV7-9
CDR3: CASSLATEAFF
DNA: TGTGCCAGCAGCTTAGCCACTGAAGCTTTCTTT

size: few
length: 13
J: TRBJ1-2
D: -
V: TRBV20-1
CDR3: CSAPPRQTYGYTF
DNA: TGCAGTGCCCCGCCCCGTCAGACCTATGGCTACACCTTC

size: once
length: 17
J: TRBJ1-1
D: -
V: TRBV18
CDR3: CASSLIPLRGRNTEAFF
DNA: TGTGCCAGCTCACTCATCCCCCTCAGGGGACGGAACACTGAAGCTTTCTTT

size: many
length: 14
J: TRBJ1-2
D: TRBD1
V: TRBV29-1
CDR3: CSVEDRGMIYGYTF
DNA: TGCAGCGTTGAGGACAGGGGGATGATCTATGGCTACACCTTC

size: many
length: 13
J: TRBJ1-2
D: -
V: TRBV7-8
CDR3: CASRRDPNYGYTF
DNA: TGTGCCAGTCGGAGAGACCCTAACTATGGCTACACCTTC

size: many
length: 15
J: TRBJ2-5
D: -
V: TRBV20-1
CDR3: CSARTEGSWQETQYF
DNA: TGCAGTGCTCGAACGGAGGGAAGTTGGCAAGAGACCCAGTACTTC

size: few
length: 12
J: TRBJ1-6
D: -
V: TRBV9
CDR3: CASSPRNAPLHF
DNA: TGTGCCAGCAGCCCCCGCAATGCACCCCTCCACTTT

size: -
length: 15
J: TRBJ2-7
D: -
V: TRBV11-2
CDR3: CASSHDSLDSYEQYF
DNA: TGTGCCAGCAGCCATGACAGCCTCGACTCCTACGAGCAGTACTTC

size: many
length: 13
J: TRBJ2-3
D: -
V: TRBV19
CDR3: CASLRDSADTQYF
DNA: TGTGCCAGCCTCAGAGATAGCGCAGATACGCAGTATTTT

size: -
length: 16
J: TRBJ1-2
D: TRBD1
V: TRBV2
CDR3: CASSQERPGQGGVDTF
DNA: TGTGCCAGCAGCCAAGAAAGGCCGGGACAGGGGGGAGTCGACACCTTC

size: few
length: 13
J: TRBJ1-2
D: -
V: TRBV29-1
CDR3: CSYRPPGAYGYTF
DNA: TGCAGCTACCGACCCCCGGGGGCATATGGCTACACCTTC

size: many
length: 15
J: TRBJ2-3
D: -
V: TRBV6-2/TRBV6-3
CDR3: CASSPGGGMTDTQYF
DNA: TGTGCCAGCAGCCCAGGAGGGGGCATGACAGATACGCAGTATTTT

size: many
length: 17
J: TRBJ2-6
D: -
V: TRBV15
CDR3: CATSRGRISSGANVLTF
DNA: TGTGCCACCAGCAGAGGCCGGATAAGCTCTGGGGCCAACGTCCTGACTTTC

size: -
length: 14
J: TRBJ1-2
D: -
V: TRBV20-1
CDR3: CSARDPTGDYGYTF
DNA: TGCAGTGCTAGAGATCCCACAGGCGACTATGGCTACACCTTC

size: many
length: 17
J: TRBJ2-2
D: TRBD1
V: TRBV2
CDR3: CASGGTGGTPNTGELFF
DNA: TGTGCCAGCGGGGGGACAGGGGGTACGCCAAACACCGGGGAGCTGTTTTTT

size: -
length: 15
J: TRBJ1-1
D: TRBD1
V: TRBV10-3
CDR3: CAITEGTGRNTEAFF
DNA: TGTGCCATCACCGAAGGGACAGGGAGGAACACTGAAGCTTTCTTT

size: -
length: 13
J: TRBJ2-3
D: TRBD1
V: TRBV20-1
CDR3: CSALGQSTDTQYF
DNA: TGCAGTGCTTTGGGACAGAGCACAGATACGCAGTATTTT